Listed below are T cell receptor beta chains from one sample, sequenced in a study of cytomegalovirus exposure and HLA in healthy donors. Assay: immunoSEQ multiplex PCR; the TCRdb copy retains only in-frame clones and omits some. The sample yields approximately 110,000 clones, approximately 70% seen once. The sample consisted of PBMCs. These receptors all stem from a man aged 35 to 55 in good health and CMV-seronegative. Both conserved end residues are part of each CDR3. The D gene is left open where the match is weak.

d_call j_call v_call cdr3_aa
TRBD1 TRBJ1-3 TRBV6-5 CASSYSNDRGYTIYF
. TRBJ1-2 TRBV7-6 CASSLSVTGNYGYTF
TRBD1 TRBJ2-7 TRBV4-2 CASSQGRVGTVGGPYEQYF
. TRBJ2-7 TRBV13 CASSLEGHASYEQYF
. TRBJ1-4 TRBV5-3 CARSLAQQFNEKLFF
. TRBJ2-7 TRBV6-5 CASSYSAGWSYEQYF
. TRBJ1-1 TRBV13 CASSLMTSQRGTEAFF
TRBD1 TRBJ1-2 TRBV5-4 CASSWDRGGYTF
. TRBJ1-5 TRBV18 CASSPGQLNQPQHF
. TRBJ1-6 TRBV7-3 CASSVDSSYNSPLHF
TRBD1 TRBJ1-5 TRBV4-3 CASSQGTGNPFQPQHF
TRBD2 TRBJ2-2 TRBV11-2 CASSETSGGPNTGELFF
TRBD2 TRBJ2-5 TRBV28 CASSSVYGGRETQYF
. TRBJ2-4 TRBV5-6 CASSFGTKNIQYF
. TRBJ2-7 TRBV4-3 CASSLDWGACEQYF
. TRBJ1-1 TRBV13 CASSSVYRNTEAFF
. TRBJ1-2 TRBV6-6 CASGGKGMVDGYTF
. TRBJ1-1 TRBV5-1 CASSLAGRVGYTEAFF
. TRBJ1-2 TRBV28 CASSLEGGYGYTF
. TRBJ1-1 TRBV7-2 CASSAGSLNTEAFF
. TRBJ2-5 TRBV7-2 CASAWAAIWETQYF
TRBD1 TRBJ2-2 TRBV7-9 CASSGGTGDPGELFF
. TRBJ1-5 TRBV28 CASRLPVGGQPQHF
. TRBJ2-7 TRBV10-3 CAIRVQYEQYF
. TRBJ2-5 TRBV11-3 CASSLGPVQETQYF
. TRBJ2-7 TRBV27 CASSHLDSAAYEQYF